These 10 T cell receptor beta chains share one sample of origin, sequenced in a study of cytomegalovirus exposure and HLA in healthy donors. Amplification used 60 Vbeta primers and 13 Jbeta primers. TCRdb's copy holds only in-frame clones and misses some; the assay was immunoSEQ multiplex PCR. This sample yields 150,000 to 200,000 clones, of which over 60% are seen a single time; about 1.5% belongs to the top ten. The sample was PBMCs. The receptors were sampled from a woman aged 30 to 39 in good health and CMV-seronegative.

Turning to this clone: At one end the junction does not follow the germline gene, possibly because of a read error. J is TRBJ1-2 and V is TRBV7-9, with D unresolved. The CDR3 covers 15 residues. The germline CDR1 and CDR2 sequences are SEHNR and FQNEAQ (reference sequence). DNA of the CDR3: TGTTCCAGCAGCCCCCCCTTTCGGGTCGGCTATGGCTACACCTTC. This translates into CSSSPPFRVGYGYTF.

In the case of this clone: The sample has other DNA sequences that encode this CDR3 too. The chain is built from TRBV5-1 and TRBJ1-1; TRBD1 matches at 7 bases. From germline, CDR1 is SGHRS and CDR2 YFSETQ. There are 14 residues in the CDR3. The V segment lost 0 bases and the J segment 2 bases; nucleotides outside the gene matches: 1. The CDR3 coding sequence is TGCGCCAGCAGCTTGGAAGGGGGCAACACTGAAGCTTTCTTT. Translated: CASSLEGGNTEAFF.

The chain has TRBV14 and TRBJ2-2, with 15 bases fitting TRBD2. The germline CDR1 and CDR2 sequences are SGHDN and FVKESK. The junction had 11 bases not matched to a gene; V was cut back by 11 bases and J by 4 bases. The CDR3 totals 17 residues. In nucleotides, the CDR3 is TGTGCCTGCCGACCGGGACTAGCGGGGGGATTCACCGGGGAGCTGTTTTTT. It yields the protein CACRPGLAGGFTGELFF. The whole variable domain, filled in from reference TRBV14 and TRBJ2-2, reads EAGVTQFPSHSVIEKGQTVTLRCDPISGHDNLYWYRRVMGKEIKFLLHFVKESKQDESGMPNNRFLAERTGGTYSTLKVQPAELEDSGVYFCACRPGLAGGFTGELFFGEGSRLTVL.

This clone was counted once. The chain recombines TRBV15 with TRBJ1-5, with 8 bases fitting TRBD1. This CDR3 has 15 amino acids. Germline-derived CDR1 and CDR2 are LNHNV and YYDKDF (reference sequence). Trimming removed 6 bases from V and 4 bases from J; junction bases left unmatched: 8. The CDR3 nucleotides read TGTGCCACCAGGGGGGACAGGACTACGAATCAGCCCCAGCATTTT. This codes for CATRGDRTTNQPQHF.

V usage is TRBV5-1 and J usage is TRBJ1-1; 8 bases line up with TRBD1. CDR3 length: 14 residues. The V gene's germline CDR1 is SGHRS and CDR2 YFSETQ. V lost 4 bases to trimming and J lost 5 bases; unmatched junction nucleotides: 7. The CDR3: CASSGIQGGTEAFF. The CDR3 nucleotides read TGCGCCAGCAGCGGAATACAGGGGGGTACTGAAGCTTTCTTT.

The chain carries TRBV4-3 and TRBJ2-7; a possible D gene is TRBD1 (6 bases). With 4 bases removed from V and 4 bases from J, the gap between germline ends came to 20 bases. From germline, CDR1 is LGHNA and CDR2 YSLEER. This CDR3 spans 16 amino acids. CDR3 residues: CASSPGPGQPPYEQYF. The CDR3 DNA sequence: TGCGCCAGCAGCCCGGGCCCCGGACAGCCCCCTTACGAGCAGTACTTC.

This clone was counted between two and nine times. V gene TRBV4-1 combines with J gene TRBJ1-1; D gene ambiguous. The CDR3 spans 14 residues. Germline V lookup: CDR1 MGHRA, CDR2 YSYEKL. V gave up 2 bases and J gave up 5 bases, with 12 bases separating them. The CDR3 DNA reads TGCGCCAGCAGCCAATTACAGATTGGGACTGAAGCTTTCTTT. Translated: CASSQLQIGTEAFF.

The rearrangement joins TRBV9 to TRBJ2-7; possibly TRBD1 for D (5 bases). This CDR3 comprises 15 residues. Trimming took off 0 bases at V and 2 bases at J, with 12 bases between the two ends. Per the germline V gene, CDR1 is SGDLS and CDR2 is YYNGEE. For the CDR3, the DNA is TGTGCCAGCAGCGTAGGGGGCAGCGTGACCTACGAGCAGTACTTC. Translated: CASSVGGSVTYEQYF.

This clone was counted a single time. This rearrangement joins TRBV7-2 to TRBJ1-2; D may be TRBD1 (5 bases). The CDR3 is 13 amino acids. The V and J ends lost 1 base and 3 bases respectively, with 6 bases between them. The V gene's germline CDR1 is SGHTA and CDR2 FQGNSA. The CDR3 spells CASSLGQYYGYTF. The CDR3 DNA reads as TGTGCCAGCAGCTTAGGACAGTACTATGGCTACACCTTC.

The CDR3 sequence: CASSTGTGVDTEAFF. The DNA of the CDR3 is TGCGCCAGCAGCACCGGGACAGGGGTAGACACTGAAGCTTTCTTT. The chain employs TRBV5-1 and TRBJ1-1; 10 nucleotides align to TRBD1. Losses at the gene ends were 4 bases for V and 3 bases for J; bases not matched to a gene: 6. The CDR3 has 15 residues. The germline V gene has CDR1 SGHRS and CDR2 YFSETQ.